This record covers a single T cell receptor beta chain. The antigen is not known. In the PCR, 60 Vbeta and 13 Jbeta primers were used. Profiling relied on immunoSEQ multiplex PCR, and the TCRdb table lists in-frame clones only, not all of them. The table lists 200,000 or so clones, about 88% of them singletons, with about 0.23% in the top ten. The record originates from a study of cytomegalovirus exposure and HLA in healthy donors. Study outcomes and limitations: As a later analysis showed, a missense DCLRE1C variant was linked to trimming of TCR beta V- and J-genes. The authors enumerated some 160 TCR beta chains as linked to cytomegalovirus. On later analysis, the bulk of CMV-associated TCR beta chains appeared to be HLA-restricted.

The CDR3 totals 16 residues. The junction had 11 bases not matched to a gene; V was cut back by 4 bases and J by 4 bases. Germline V lookup: CDR1 LGHNA, CDR2 YNFKEQ. The sequence was obtained from a girl under two years old in good health and CMV-seronegative. What was sequenced was PBMCs. J is TRBJ2-7 and V is TRBV4-2; 9 bases are a match to TRBD2. Here the CDR3 DNA reads TGTGCCAGCAGCCCCCAGACTAGCGGAGAAGTTTACGAGCAGTACTTC. Translation gives CASSPQTSGEVYEQYF.